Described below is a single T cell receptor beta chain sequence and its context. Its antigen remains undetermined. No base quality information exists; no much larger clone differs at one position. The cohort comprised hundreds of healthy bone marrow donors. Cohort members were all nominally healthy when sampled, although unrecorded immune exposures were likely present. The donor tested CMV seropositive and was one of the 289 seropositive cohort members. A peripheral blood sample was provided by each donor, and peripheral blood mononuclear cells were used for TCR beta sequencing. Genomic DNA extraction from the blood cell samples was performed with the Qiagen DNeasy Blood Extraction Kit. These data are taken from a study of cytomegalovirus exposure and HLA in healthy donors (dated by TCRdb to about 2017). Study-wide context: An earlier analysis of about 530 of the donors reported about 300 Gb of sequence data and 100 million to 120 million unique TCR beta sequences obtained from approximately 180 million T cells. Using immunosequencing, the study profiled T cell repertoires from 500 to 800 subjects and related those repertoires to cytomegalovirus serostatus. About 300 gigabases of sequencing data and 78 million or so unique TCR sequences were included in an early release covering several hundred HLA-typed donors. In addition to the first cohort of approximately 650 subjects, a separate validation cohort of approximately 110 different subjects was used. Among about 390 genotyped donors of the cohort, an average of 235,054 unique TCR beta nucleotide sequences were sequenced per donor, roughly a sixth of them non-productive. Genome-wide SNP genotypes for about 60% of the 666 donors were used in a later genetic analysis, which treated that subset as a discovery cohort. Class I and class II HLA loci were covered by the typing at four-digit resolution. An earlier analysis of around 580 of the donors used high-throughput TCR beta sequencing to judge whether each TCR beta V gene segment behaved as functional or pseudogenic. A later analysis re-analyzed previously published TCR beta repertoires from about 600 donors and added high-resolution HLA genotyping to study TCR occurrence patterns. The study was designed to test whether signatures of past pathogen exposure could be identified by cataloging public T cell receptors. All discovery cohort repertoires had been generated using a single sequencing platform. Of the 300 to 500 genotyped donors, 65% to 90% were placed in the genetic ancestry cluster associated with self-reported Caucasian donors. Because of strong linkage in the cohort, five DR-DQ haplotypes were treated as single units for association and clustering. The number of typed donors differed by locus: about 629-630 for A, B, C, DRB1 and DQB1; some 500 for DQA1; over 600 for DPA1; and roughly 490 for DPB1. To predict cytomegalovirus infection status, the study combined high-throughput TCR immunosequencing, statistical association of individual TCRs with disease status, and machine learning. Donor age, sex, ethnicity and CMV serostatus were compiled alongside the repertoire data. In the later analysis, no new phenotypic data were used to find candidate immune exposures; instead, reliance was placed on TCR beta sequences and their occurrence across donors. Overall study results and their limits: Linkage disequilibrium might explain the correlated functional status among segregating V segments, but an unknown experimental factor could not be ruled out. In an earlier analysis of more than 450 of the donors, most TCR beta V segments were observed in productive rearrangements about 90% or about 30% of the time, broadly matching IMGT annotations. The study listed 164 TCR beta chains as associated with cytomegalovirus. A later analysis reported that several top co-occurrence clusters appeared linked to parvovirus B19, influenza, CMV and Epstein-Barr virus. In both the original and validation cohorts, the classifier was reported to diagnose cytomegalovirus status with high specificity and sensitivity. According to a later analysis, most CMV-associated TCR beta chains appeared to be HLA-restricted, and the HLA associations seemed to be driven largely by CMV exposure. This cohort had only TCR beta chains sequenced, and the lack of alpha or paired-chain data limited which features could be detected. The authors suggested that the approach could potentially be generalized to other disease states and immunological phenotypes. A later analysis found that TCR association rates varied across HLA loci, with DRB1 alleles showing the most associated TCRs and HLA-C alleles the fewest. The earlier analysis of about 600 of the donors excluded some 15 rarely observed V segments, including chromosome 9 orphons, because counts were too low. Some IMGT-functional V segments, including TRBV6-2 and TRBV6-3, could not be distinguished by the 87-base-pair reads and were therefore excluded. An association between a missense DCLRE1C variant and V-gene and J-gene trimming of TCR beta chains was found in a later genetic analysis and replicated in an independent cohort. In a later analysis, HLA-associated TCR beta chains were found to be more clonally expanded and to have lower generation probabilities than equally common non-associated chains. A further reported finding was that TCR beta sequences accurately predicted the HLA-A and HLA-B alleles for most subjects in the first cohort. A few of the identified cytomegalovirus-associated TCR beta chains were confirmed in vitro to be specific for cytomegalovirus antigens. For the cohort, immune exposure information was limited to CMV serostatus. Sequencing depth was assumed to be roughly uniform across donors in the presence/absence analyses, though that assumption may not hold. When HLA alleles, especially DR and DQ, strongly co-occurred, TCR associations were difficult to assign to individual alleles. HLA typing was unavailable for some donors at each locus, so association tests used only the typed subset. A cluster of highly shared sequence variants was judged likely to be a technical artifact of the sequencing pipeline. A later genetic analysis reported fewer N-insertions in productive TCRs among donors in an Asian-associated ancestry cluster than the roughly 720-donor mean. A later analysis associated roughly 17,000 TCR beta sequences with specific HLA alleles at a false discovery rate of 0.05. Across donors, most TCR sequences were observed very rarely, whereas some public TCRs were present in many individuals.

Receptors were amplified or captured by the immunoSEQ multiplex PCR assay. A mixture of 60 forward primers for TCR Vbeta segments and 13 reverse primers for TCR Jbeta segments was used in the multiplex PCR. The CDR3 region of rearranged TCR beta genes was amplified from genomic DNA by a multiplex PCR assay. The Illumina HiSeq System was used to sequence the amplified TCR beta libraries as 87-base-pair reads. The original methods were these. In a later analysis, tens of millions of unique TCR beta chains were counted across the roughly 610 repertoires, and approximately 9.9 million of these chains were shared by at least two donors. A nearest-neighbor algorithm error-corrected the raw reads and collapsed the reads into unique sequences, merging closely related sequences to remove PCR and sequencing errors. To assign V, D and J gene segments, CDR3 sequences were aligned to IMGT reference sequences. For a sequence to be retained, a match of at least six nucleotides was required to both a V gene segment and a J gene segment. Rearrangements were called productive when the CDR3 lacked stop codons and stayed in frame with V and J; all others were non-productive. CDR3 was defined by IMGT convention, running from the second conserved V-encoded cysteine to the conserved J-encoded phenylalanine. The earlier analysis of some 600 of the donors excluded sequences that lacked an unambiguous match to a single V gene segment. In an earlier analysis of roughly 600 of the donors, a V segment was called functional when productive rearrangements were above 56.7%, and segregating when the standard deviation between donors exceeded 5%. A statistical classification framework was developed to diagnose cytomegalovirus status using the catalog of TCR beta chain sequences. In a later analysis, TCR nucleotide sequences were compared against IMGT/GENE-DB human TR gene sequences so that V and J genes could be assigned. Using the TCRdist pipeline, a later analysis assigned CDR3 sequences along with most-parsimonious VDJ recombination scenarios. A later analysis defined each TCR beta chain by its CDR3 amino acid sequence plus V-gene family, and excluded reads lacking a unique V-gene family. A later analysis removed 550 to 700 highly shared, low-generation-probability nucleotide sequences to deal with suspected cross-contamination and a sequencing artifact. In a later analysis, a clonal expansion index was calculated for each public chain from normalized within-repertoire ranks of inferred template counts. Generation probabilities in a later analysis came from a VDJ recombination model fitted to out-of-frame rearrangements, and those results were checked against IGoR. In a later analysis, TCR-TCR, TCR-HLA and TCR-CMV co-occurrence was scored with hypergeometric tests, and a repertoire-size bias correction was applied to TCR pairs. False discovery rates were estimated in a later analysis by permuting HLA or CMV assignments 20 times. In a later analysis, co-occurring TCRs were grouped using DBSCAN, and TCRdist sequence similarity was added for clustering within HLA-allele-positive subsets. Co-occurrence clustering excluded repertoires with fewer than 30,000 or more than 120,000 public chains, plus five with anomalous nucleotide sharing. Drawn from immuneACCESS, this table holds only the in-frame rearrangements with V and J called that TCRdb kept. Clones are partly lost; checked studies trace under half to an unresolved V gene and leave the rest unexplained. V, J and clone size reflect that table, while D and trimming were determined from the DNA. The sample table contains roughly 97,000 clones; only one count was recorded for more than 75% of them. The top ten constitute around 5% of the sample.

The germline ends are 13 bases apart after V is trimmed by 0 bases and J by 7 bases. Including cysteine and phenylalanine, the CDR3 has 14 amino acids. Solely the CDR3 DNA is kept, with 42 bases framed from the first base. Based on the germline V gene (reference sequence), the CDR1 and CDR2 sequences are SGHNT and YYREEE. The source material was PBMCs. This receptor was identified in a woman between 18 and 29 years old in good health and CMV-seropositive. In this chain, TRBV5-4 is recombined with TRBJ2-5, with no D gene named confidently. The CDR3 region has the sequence CASSLDVEVVTQYF. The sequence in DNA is TGTGCCAGCAGCTTGGACGTCGAGGTGGTGACCCAGTACTTC.